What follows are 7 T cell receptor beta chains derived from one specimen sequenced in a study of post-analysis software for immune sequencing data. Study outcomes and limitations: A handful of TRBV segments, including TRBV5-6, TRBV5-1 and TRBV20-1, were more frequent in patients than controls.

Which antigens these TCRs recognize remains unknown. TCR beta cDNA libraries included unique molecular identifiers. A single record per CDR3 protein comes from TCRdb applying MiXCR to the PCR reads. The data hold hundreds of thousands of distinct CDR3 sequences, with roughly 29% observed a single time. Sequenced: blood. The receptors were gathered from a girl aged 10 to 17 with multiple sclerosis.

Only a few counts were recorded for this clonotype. CDR3 sequence: CASSSGQGDGYTF. As DNA, the CDR3 is TGTGCCAGCTCATCCGGACAGGGGGATGGCTACACCTTC. This chain joins TRBV18 and TRBJ1-2, with TRBD1 matching 10 bases. The CDR3 is made up of 13 amino acids. Germline values: CDR1 KGHSH, CDR2 LQKENI. With 5 bases clipped from V and 6 bases from J, the junction kept 3 bases outside the gene matches.

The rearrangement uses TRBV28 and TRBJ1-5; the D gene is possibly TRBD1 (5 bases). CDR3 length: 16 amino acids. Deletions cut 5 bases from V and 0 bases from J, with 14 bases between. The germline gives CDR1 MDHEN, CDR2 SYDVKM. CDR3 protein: CASSPLRGNSNQPQHF. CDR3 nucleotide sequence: TGTGCCAGCAGTCCCCTGAGGGGAAATAGCAATCAGCCCCAGCATTTT.

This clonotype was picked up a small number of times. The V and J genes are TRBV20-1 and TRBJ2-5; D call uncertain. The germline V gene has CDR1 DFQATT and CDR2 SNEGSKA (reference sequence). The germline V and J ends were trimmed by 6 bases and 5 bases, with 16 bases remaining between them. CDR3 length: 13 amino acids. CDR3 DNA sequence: TGCAGTGCGCGCTCAGACACCGCCGAGACCCAGTACTTC. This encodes CSARSDTAETQYF.

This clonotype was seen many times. CDR3 nucleotide sequence: TGTGCCAGCACCCCCGGGACAGGGGTGGGCGAGCAGTACTTC. Translating gives CASTPGTGVGEQYF. This rearrangement joins TRBV6-5 to TRBJ2-7; 10 bases agree with TRBD1. Germline loops: CDR1 MNHEY, CDR2 SVGAGI. The length of the CDR3 is 14 residues. Trimming cost V 7 bases and J 6 bases; bases outside gene matches: 9.

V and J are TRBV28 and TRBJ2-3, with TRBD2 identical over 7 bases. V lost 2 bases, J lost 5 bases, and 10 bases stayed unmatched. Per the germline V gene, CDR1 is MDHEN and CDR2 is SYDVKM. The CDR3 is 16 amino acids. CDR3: CASSLQRAGSIDTQYF. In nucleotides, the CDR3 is TGTGCCAGCAGTTTACAGCGAGCGGGATCGATAGATACGCAGTATTTT.

The CDR3 DNA sequence: TGCGCCAGGAATAGAGATACGCAGTATTTT. It is translated as CARNRDTQYF. This chain uses TRBV5-1 with TRBJ2-3; D not certain. Germline V gene data show CDR1 as SGHRS and CDR2 as YFSETQ. CDR3 length: 10 amino acids. The germline V and J ends were trimmed by 8 bases and 5 bases, with 6 bases remaining between them.

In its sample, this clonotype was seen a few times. CDR3 DNA: TGTGCCAGCAGTTTATCGGGGACAGGGGGTTTCGATACGCAGTATTTT. It encodes CASSLSGTGGFDTQYF. The chain has TRBV27 and TRBJ2-3; TRBD1 matches at 11 bases. After removal of 0 bases from V and 6 bases from J, the junction contained 5 bases not matched to a gene. This CDR3 spans 16 amino acids. Germline V lookup: CDR1 MNHEY, CDR2 SMNVEV (reference sequence).